This T cell receptor (beta chain) was observed in a study of blood T cell repertoires in COVID-19 (dated by TCRdb to the early 2020s). Broadly, across the study: Samples covering the acute and convalescent phases of COVID-19 were provided by collaborators in the United States, Italy and Spain. Where HLA class I and class II types were available, the types were taken from metadata supplied by the sample provider, not from assay-based typing. The repertoires were released in a freely available public database intended as a resource for research on the immune response to SARS-CoV-2. Samples were obtained from the ongoing ImmuneRACE study (first 160 participants) and from 1,254 subjects provided by 6 global collaborators. The dataset comprised deeply sampled blood TCRbeta repertoires from subjects exposed to, actively infected with, or recovered from COVID-19. The material from the prospective study consisted of cDNA or gDNA derived from T cells, B-cell-depleted T cells, or PBMCs. A de-identified subject ID, COVID-19 status, age in years and sex were almost always included in the sample metadata.

What the authors observed across the whole study: Clinical and demographic metadata were provided uncurated, with the amount varying by source and participant.

About this clone itself: No antigen is known for it. Base qualities are not at hand, and no much larger clone is one base apart.

TCRbeta CDR3 regions were amplified from genomic DNA by means of the immunoSEQ Assay, a bias-controlled multiplex PCR. The authors' pipeline ran thus. The number of nucleated cells in each sample was estimated from the amplification of reference gene primers within the assay. To quantify the absolute abundance of each unique TCRbeta CDR3 rearrangement, sequence reads were collapsed and filtered. For each sample, productive Simpson clonality was calculated as the square root of Simpson's diversity index across productive rearrangements. As stored in TCRdb, this immuneACCESS dataset retains in-frame rearrangements with V and J assigned. A fraction of the clones does not appear; measured against another copy, unresolved V genes explain less than half of the discrepancy, and the remainder lacks a known reason. The V and J calls and clone size come from that table; D and trimming were worked out from the DNA. The sample table lists 250,000 to 350,000 clones, about 85% of them with a count of one. The leading ten clones occupy 2% to 3% of the sample.

Collaborating institutions collected whole blood in K2EDTA tubes following their own protocols. For TCRbeta analysis, collaborators shipped samples as frozen whole blood, isolated PBMCs, or DNA extracted from either of those sample types. CDR1 and CDR2, looked up from the germline V gene (reference sequence), are SGHNT and YYREEE. From cysteine to phenylalanine, the CDR3 is 15 amino acids long. The sequence is cut down to CDR3 DNA, 45 bases in frame from base 1. Here V drops 7 bases and J drops 4 bases, and the junction holds 9 bases not matched to any gene. The chain is encoded by TRBV5-4 joined to TRBJ2-1; 9 bases in between match TRBD2. The source is a man aged 18-30 years with active or convalescent COVID-19. The source material was peripheral blood. CDR3 sequence: CASGWGGGVYNEQFF. The nucleotides read TGTGCCAGCGGCTGGGGCGGGGGGGTATACAATGAGCAGTTCTTC.